This entry is about one T cell receptor (beta chain). This entry belongs to a study of technical replicates of blood from several donors. V was trimmed by 4 bases and J by 4 bases, leaving 10 bases between them. Germline V gives CDR1 GTSNPN, CDR2 SVGIG (reference sequence). This CDR3 has 13 amino acids. The repertoire was sequenced with immunoSEQ multiplex PCR; TCRdb's copy has only in-frame clones and lacks some. Here the sample spans 75,000 to 90,000 clones, about 92% being singletons. The chain combines TRBV30 with TRBJ1-4, with no clear D. The specimen was T cells isolated from PBMCs. This TCR came from a human donor in good health. The DNA for the CDR3 is TGTGCCTGGACCCAGGTGGTTAATGAAAAACTGTTTTTT. Protein sequence: CAWTQVVNEKLFF.